The sequence of this T cell receptor beta chain was determined in a study of beta chain features in type 1 diabetes. Overall study: Researchers looked at roughly 110 million sorted cells across all samples.

General study results and limits: Naive, central memory and regulatory TCRB repertoires appeared more similar among patients than healthy donors.

The CDR3 totals 13 residues. Between the trimmed V and J ends, which lost 5 bases and 1 base, there was a span of 8 bases. Per the germline V gene, CDR1 is LGHNA and CDR2 is YNFKEQ. This clone was observed a handful of times. The antigen is unknown. Since all of the isolated RNA was reverse transcribed, expressed TCRB transcripts were what got sequenced. Measured with immunoSEQ multiplex PCR; TCRdb has only the in-frame clones, and not every one. The sample consists of around 430,000 clones, approximately 28% of them appearing once. Naive, central memory, regulatory and stem cell-like memory cells within the CD4+ compartment were sorted using CD45RO/CCR7/CD25/CD127/CD95/CD27.

The V and J genes are TRBV4-2 and TRBJ1-1; D ambiguous. This sequence originates from a man aged 18-30 years in good health. Sequencing input: naive CD4+ T cells from blood. The CDR3: CASSNDWNTEAFF. CDR3 sequence (DNA): TGTGCCAGCAGCAACGACTGGAACACTGAAGCTTTCTTT.